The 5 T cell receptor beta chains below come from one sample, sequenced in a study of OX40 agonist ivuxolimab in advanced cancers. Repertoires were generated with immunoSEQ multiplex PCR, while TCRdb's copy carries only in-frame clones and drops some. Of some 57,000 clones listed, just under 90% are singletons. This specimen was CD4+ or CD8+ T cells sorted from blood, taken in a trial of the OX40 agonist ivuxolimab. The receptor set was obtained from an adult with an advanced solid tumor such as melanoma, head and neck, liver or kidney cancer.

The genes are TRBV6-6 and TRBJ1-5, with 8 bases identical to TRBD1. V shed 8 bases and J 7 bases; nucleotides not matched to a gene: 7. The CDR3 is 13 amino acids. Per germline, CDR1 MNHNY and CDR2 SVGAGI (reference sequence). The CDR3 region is CASAQGAGQPQHF. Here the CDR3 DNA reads TGTGCCAGCGCGCAGGGGGCAGGGCAGCCCCAGCATTTT.

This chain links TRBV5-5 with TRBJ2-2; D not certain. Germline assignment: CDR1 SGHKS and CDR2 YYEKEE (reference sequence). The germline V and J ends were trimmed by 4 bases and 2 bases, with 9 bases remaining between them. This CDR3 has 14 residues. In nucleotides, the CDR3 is TGTGCCAGCAGCCCACCGAGTAACACCGGGGAGCTGTTTTTT. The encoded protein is CASSPPSNTGELFF.

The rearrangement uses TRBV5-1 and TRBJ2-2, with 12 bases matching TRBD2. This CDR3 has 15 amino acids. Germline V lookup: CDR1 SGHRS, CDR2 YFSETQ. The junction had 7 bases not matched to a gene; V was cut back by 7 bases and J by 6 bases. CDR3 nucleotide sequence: TGCGCCAGCTCCCCGACTAGCGGGAGTGCCGGGGAGCTGTTTTTT. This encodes CASSPTSGSAGELFF.

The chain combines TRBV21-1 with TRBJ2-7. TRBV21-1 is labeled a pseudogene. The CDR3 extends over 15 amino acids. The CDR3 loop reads CASSKEANGNYEQYF. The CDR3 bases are TGTGCCAGCAGCAAAGAGGCGAACGGAAACTACGAGCAGTACTTC.

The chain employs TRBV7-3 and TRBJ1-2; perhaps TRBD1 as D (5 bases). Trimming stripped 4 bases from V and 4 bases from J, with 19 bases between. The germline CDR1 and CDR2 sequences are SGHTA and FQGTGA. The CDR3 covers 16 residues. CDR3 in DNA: TGTGCCAGCAGCTCCGTCGGGGGAAGAAGTCGCTATGGCTACACCTTC. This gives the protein CASSSVGGRSRYGYTF.